The rows below give T cell receptor beta chains drawn from one sample of a study of blood T cell repertoires in COVID-19. This table comes from immunoSEQ multiplex PCR, and its TCRdb copy is limited to in-frame clones, with some not included. Found here are 50,000 to 70,000 clones, roughly 80% of them singletons; the top ten hold approximately 19%. The material sequenced was peripheral blood. The receptor set was obtained from a man in his 70s with active COVID-19. Both conserved end residues are part of each CDR3. Not all rows give a size; the values are once, few, many and, for expanded clones, a class.

>TRBV29-1|.
CSARTGRLGMSEAFF
>TRBV19|few
CASSIALGGVKGYTF
>TRBV2|.
CASSEVAPYEQYF
>TRBV6-5|few
CASSRTSGTNNEQFF
>TRBV7-2|.
CASSSRTRPYEQYF
>TRBV3-1/TRBV3-2|once
CASSQGRKKGTEAFF
>TRBV29-1|.
CSVELSGGYTF
>TRBV5-4|.
CASSGGLAGPLAKNIQYF
>TRBV30|.
CAWSPAGLPSYEQYF
>TRBV2|few
CASRSTSGTREQYF
>TRBV5-4|.
CASSGQQGSNEKLFF
>TRBV7-6|.
CASSFSLVTSGYNEQFF
>TRBV5-1|.
CASSFTTGENEQYF
>TRBV29-1|.
CSVAGGKRSTGELFF
>TRBV9|.
CASSVASGRSGELFF
>TRBV19|.
CASLDRVSNQPQHF
>TRBV18|.
CASSPGTGNGEQFF
>TRBV7-2|.
CASSPGGSSYEQYF
>TRBV30|.
CAGTNPSGAYNEQFF
>TRBV7-2|.
CASRQGGETQYF
>TRBV10-3|.
CAIRGGSSYNEQFF
>TRBV6-5|once
CASRAAGSHYGYTF
>TRBV30|.
CAWSSMGGETQYF
>TRBV10-3|.
CAISESGLAGAGEQYF
>TRBV10-3|.
CAISESRTGDGNQPQHF
>TRBV5-1|.
CASSLGADRGTQYF